Here is one TCR beta chain with its context. What it binds is unknown. All patients experienced relapse after autologous stem cell transplantation, and brentuximab vedotin exposure was variable. Patients reached a best response of complete response, partial response or progressive disease. This sample is part of a study of PD-1 blockade in classical Hodgkin lymphoma. The study, taken as a whole, reports: Newly diagnosed patients and complete responders had comparable diversity at baseline.

The repertoire was sequenced with immunoSEQ multiplex PCR; TCRdb's copy has only in-frame clones and lacks some. The table records 41,000 or so clones, about 74% of them present only once. This CDR3 comprises 16 residues. In germline, CDR1 is MNHEY, CDR2 SMNVEV (reference sequence). Germline trimming cut 5 bases from V and 2 bases from J; bases unmatched to any gene: 6. Sample: peripheral blood mononuclear cells (PBMCs), taken at baseline. This TCR was recovered from a human donor with classical Hodgkin lymphoma. The chain has TRBV27 and TRBJ2-6; 7 bases agree with TRBD1. For the CDR3, the DNA is TGTGCCAGCAGTCCTAGGACAGGCGCTGGGGCCAACGTCCTGACTTTC. This sequence encodes CASSPRTGAGANVLTF. The whole variable domain, remainder taken from reference TRBV27 and TRBJ2-6, is EAQVTQNPRYLITVTGKKLTVTCSQNMNHEYMSWYRQDPGLGLRQIYYSMNVEVTDKGDVPEGYKVSRKEKRNFPLILESPSPNQTSLYFCASSPRTGAGANVLTFGAGSRLTVL.